These T cell receptor beta chains were read from a single sample in a study of blood T cell repertoires in COVID-19. Sequenced by immunoSEQ multiplex PCR; TCRdb stores in-frame clones only, minus some. Of tens of thousands of clones listed, around 90% were seen once; the top ten hold 1% to 1.5%. The sequenced sample consisted of peripheral blood. These TCRs come from a woman between 40 and 55 years old with acute or convalescent COVID-19. CDR3s include the opening cysteine and the closing phenylalanine or tryptophan. Each record gives: clone size, J gene, D gene, V gene, CDR3 DNA, CDR3 protein. D genes are given only for firm matches. The size of a clone is reported for some rows only, either as once, few or many, or as a class for expanded clones.

>-|TRBJ2-1|TRBD2|TRBV2
TGTGCCAGCATAGGTAGCGGGAGAGGCGAGGAGCAGTTCTTC
CASIGSGRGEEQFF
>-|TRBJ2-3|TRBD1|TRBV5-1
TGCGCCAGCAGCTTGGAGGACAGGTCGGATACGCAGTATTTT
CASSLEDRSDTQYF
>-|TRBJ2-1|TRBD2|TRBV2
TGTGCCAGCAGCCTCCTAGCGGGGGGTTCAGATGAGCAGTTCTTC
CASSLLAGGSDEQFF
>few|TRBJ2-1|-|TRBV4-3
TGCGCCAGCAGCCTGGGGGGGGCAAATGAGCAGTTCTTC
CASSLGGANEQFF
>-|TRBJ2-5|-|TRBV19
TGTGCCAGTAGTGCGTGGACAGACTTAGAGACCCAGTACTTC
CASSAWTDLETQYF
>-|TRBJ1-4|-|TRBV15
TGTGCCACCAGCAGAGATACGGTAACAGGGCGTAATGAAAAACTGTTTTTT
CATSRDTVTGRNEKLFF
>-|TRBJ1-2|-|TRBV25-1
TGTGCCAGCAGTGGATCAGGGTTGAGCTATGGCTACACCTTC
CASSGSGLSYGYTF
>-|TRBJ1-5|TRBD1|TRBV6-1
TGTGCCAGCAGTGAACAGACAGGGAATCAGCCCCAGCATTTT
CASSEQTGNQPQHF
>-|TRBJ2-5|TRBD2|TRBV9
TGTGCCAGCAGCGATTTAGCGGGAGGAGAGACCCAGTACTTC
CASSDLAGGETQYF
>-|TRBJ2-5|-|TRBV9
TGTGCCAGCTCCGGCAGGGAAGAGACCCAGTACTTC
CASSGREETQYF
>few|TRBJ1-2|TRBD1|TRBV9
TGTGCCAGCAGCGTAGTCGCAAATGCCCGCACCGGGACAGACTATGGCTACACCTTC
CASSVVANARTGTDYGYTF
>-|TRBJ2-1|TRBD2|TRBV6-6
TGTGCCAGCAGAGGGACTAGCCCATACAATGAGCAGTTCTTC
CASRGTSPYNEQFF
>-|TRBJ1-5|TRBD1|TRBV6-2/TRBV6-3
TGTGCCAGCAGTTCCGGGACAGGGGGTTTAAATCAGCCCCAGCATTTT
CASSSGTGGLNQPQHF
>-|TRBJ1-1|TRBD1|TRBV6-5
TGTGCCAGCAAACAGGGGCGGGACACTGAAGCTTTCTTT
CASKQGRDTEAFF
>-|TRBJ2-5|TRBD2|TRBV28
TGTGCCAGCAGTTTCCAAACTAGCGGACAAGAGACCCAGTACTTC
CASSFQTSGQETQYF
>-|TRBJ1-5|-|TRBV30
TGTGCCTGGAGTCCACAGGACGCTCAGCCCCAGCATTTT
CAWSPQDAQPQHF
>-|TRBJ2-3|TRBD2|TRBV7-9
TGTGCCAGCAGCTCCCTACCGGGACTAGTAGGGGGCACAGATACGCAGTATTTT
CASSSLPGLVGGTDTQYF
>-|TRBJ2-3|-|TRBV5-1
TGCGCCAGCAGCCTGAACCAACAACGCACAGATACGCAGTATTTT
CASSLNQQRTDTQYF
>once|TRBJ1-4|TRBD1|TRBV28
TGTGCCAGCACGTCAACAACAGGGGCCCCTAATGAAAAACTGTTTTTT
CASTSTTGAPNEKLFF
>-|TRBJ2-2|TRBD2|TRBV7-3
TGTGCCAGCAGGCGGGAGGGTGCGGCCGGGGAGCTGTTTTTT
CASRREGAAGELFF
>few|TRBJ1-2|TRBD1|TRBV7-9
TGTGCCAGCAGCCCGAGGGACAGGGGGAACGGCTACACCTTC
CASSPRDRGNGYTF
>-|TRBJ2-1|-|TRBV29-1
TGCCGCGGGGGCAGGGGGGGTCTATACAATGAGCAGTTCTTC
CRGGRGGLYNEQFF
>-|TRBJ2-7|-|TRBV7-3
TGTGCCAGCAGCTTTGAGGGAACGACCCCCTACGAGCAGTACTTC
CASSFEGTTPYEQYF
>-|TRBJ1-6|TRBD1|TRBV10-3
TGTGCCATCAGTACAGGGGGTAATTCACCCCTCCACTTT
CAISTGGNSPLHF
>-|TRBJ1-1|-|TRBV18
TGTGCCAGCTCCCACTTCGACACTGAAGCTTTCTTT
CASSHFDTEAFF
>-|TRBJ2-1|TRBD2|TRBV7-2
TGTGCCAGCAGCTTAGGGGCGGGGGTTACATACAATGAGCAGTTCTTC
CASSLGAGVTYNEQFF
>-|TRBJ1-6|TRBD1|TRBV4-1
TGCGCCAGCAGCCAAGAGGGACAGGGGAATTCACCCCTCCACTTT
CASSQEGQGNSPLHF
>-|TRBJ2-5|TRBD2|TRBV10-3
TGTGCCATCAGTGAGTCGGGGGGGGGCCAAGAGACCCAGTACTTC
CAISESGGGQETQYF
>-|TRBJ1-1|-|TRBV6-6
TGTGCCAGCAACCGACAGACAGACGCTGAAGCTTTCTTT
CASNRQTDAEAFF
>-|TRBJ2-1|-|TRBV2
TGTGCCAGCAGTGGGGTCCTAGCCAATGAGCAGTTCTTC
CASSGVLANEQFF
>-|TRBJ1-1|-|TRBV25-1
TGTGCCAGCGTGTTGGGGGGTGGGAGCACTGAAGCTTTCTTT
CASVLGGGSTEAFF
>-|TRBJ1-5|TRBD1|TRBV6-5
TGTGCCAGCAAGGTTGGGACAGGGAGGACCTCCGAGCATTTT
CASKVGTGRTSEHF
>-|TRBJ1-3|-|TRBV5-1
TGCGCCAGCAGCGAGGGGGACAAAAATCCCGGAAACACCATATATTTT
CASSEGDKNPGNTIYF
>-|TRBJ1-5|-|TRBV19
TGTGCCAGTAGGAATACAGGGAGAAACAATCAGCCCCAGCATTTT
CASRNTGRNNQPQHF
>once|TRBJ1-2|TRBD1|TRBV2
TGTGCCAGCAGTGAACGATGGGGGACAGGGGGCCGCGGCTATGGCTACACCTTC
CASSERWGTGGRGYGYTF
>-|TRBJ2-1|TRBD2|TRBV7-9
TGTGCCAGCAGCTTAGGGGCGCTAGCGGGGGGTCACAATGAGCAGTTCTTC
CASSLGALAGGHNEQFF
>-|TRBJ2-3|TRBD1|TRBV28
TGTGCCAGCAGCGGGACAGGGGGTCAGACAGATACGCAGTATTTT
CASSGTGGQTDTQYF
>-|TRBJ1-5|-|TRBV10-2
TGCGCCAGCACGGAGGCTACGGGGCAGCCCCAGCATTTT
CASTEATGQPQHF
>-|TRBJ2-7|TRBD2|TRBV4-2
TGTGCCAGCAGCCAAGAGAGGACTAGCGAATCCTACGAGCAGTACTTC
CASSQERTSESYEQYF
>-|TRBJ1-2|-|TRBV27
TGTGCCAGCAGTTCGCGGATGAGTGGCCCCTATGGCTACACCTTT
CASSSRMSGPYGYTF
>-|TRBJ2-3|TRBD1|TRBV4-1
TGCGCCAGCAATTTCCGGACAGGGTTTTCCGATACGCAGTATTTT
CASNFRTGFSDTQYF
>-|TRBJ2-3|TRBD1|TRBV5-6
TGTGCCAGCAGCGATGAGGGGGCCGCAGATACGCAGTATTTT
CASSDEGAADTQYF
>-|TRBJ1-1|TRBD1|TRBV28
TGTGCCAGCAGGATGATTAATCAGGGGGCATGGACTGAAGCTTTCTTT
CASRMINQGAWTEAFF
>-|TRBJ2-1|TRBD1|TRBV24-1
TGTGCCACCAATACGGGACAGGCCCCTAGCAATGAGCAGTTCTTC
CATNTGQAPSNEQFF
>-|TRBJ1-1|TRBD1|TRBV19
TGTGCCAGTAGTAGACAGGGGGAGTACACTGAAGCTTTCTTT
CASSRQGEYTEAFF